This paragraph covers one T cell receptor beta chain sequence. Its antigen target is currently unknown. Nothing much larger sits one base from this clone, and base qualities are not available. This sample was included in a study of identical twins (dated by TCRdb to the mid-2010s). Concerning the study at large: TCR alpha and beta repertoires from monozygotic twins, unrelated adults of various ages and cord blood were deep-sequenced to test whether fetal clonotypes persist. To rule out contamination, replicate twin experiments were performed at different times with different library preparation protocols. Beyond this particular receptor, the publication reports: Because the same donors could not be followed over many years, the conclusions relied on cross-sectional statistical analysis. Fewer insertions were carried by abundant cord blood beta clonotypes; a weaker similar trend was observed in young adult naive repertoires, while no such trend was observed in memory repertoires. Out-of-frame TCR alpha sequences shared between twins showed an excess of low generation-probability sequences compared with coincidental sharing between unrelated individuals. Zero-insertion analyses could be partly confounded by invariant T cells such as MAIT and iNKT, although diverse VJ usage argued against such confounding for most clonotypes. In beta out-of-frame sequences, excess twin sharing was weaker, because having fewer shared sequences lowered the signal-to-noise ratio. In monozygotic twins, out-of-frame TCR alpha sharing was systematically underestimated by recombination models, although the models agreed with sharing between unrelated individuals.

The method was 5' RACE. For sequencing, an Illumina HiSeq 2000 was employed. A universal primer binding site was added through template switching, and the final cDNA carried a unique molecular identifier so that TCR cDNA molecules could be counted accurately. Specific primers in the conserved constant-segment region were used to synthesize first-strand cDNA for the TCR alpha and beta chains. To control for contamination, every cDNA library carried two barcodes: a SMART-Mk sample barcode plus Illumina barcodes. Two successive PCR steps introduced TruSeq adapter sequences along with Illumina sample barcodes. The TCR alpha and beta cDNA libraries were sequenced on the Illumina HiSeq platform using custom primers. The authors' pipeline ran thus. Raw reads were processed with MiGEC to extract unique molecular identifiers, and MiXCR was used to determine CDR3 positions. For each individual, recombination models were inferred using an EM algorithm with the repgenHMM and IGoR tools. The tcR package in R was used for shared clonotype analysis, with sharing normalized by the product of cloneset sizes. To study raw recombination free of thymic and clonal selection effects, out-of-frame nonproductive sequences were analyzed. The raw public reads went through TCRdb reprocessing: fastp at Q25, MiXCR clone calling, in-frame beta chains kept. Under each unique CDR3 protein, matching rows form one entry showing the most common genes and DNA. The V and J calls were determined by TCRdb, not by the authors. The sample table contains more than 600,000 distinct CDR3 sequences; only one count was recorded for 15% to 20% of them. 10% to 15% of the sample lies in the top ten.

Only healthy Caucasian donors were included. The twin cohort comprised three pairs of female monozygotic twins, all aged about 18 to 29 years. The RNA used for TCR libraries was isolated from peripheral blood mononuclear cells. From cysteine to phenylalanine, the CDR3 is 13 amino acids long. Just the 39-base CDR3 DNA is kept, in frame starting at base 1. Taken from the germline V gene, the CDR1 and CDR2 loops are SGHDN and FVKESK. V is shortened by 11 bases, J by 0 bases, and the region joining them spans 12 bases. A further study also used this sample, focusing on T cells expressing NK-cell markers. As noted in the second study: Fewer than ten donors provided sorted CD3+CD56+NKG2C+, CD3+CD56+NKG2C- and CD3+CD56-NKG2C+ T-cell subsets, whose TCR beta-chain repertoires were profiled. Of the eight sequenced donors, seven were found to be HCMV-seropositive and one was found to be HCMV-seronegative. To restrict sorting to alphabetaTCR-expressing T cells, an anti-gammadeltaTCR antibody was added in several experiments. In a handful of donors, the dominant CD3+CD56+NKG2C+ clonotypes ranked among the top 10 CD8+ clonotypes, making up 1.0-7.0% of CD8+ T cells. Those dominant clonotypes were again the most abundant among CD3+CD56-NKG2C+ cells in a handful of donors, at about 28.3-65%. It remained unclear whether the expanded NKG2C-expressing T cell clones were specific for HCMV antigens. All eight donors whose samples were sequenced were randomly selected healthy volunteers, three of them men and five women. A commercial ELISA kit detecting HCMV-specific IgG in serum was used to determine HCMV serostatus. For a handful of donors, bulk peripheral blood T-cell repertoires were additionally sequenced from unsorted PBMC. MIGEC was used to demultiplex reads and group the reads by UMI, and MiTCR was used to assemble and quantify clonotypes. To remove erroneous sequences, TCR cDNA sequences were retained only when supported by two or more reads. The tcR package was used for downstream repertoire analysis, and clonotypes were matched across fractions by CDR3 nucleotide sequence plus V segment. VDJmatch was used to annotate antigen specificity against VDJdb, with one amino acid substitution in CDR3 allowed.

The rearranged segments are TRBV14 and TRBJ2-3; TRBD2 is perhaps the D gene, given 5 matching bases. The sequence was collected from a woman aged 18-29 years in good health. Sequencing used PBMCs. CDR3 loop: CADRRASTDTQYF. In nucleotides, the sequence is TGTGCCGATCGGCGGGCTAGCACAGATACGCAGTATTTT. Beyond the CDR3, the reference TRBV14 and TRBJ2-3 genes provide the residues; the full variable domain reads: EAGVTQFPSHSVIEKGQTVTLRCDPISGHDNLYWYRRVMGKEIKFLLHFVKESKQDESGMPNNRFLAERTGGTYSTLKVQPAELEDSGVYFCADRRASTDTQYFGPGTRLTVL.